The clone carrying this T cell receptor (beta chain) was seen only a few times. As processed by the authors: Counts of nucleated cells, estimated from reference gene primer amplification, were obtained. The protocol was immunoSEQ multiplex PCR, while the TCRdb copy is restricted to in-frame clones and leaves out a portion. V and J calls plus clone size are reproduced from that table; the DNA served to infer D and trimming. The sample lists 200,000 to 250,000 clones, 80% to 85% seen once, with around a sixth in the top ten. This sample is part of a study of blood T cell repertoires in COVID-19. At the level of the study: Sites in the United States, Italy and Spain provided acute and convalescent COVID-19 samples. Nucleic acid was either cDNA or gDNA, and it came from T cells, B-cell-depleted T cells, or PBMCs.

CDR1 is SEHNR and CDR2 is FQNEAQ in the germline V gene (reference sequence). The CDR3 has 12 amino acids. V was clipped by 4 bases and J by 5 bases, with 8 bases between them. This sequence originates from an elderly woman with active or convalescent COVID-19. Sequenced input: peripheral blood. The rearrangement uses TRBV7-9 and TRBJ1-2; D ambiguous. The CDR3 here is CASSSSVYGYTF. The CDR3 bases are TGTGCCAGCAGCTCTTCAGTATATGGCTACACCTTC.